Listed below are T cell receptor beta chains from one sample, sequenced in a study of Ad26.COV2.S vaccination and SARS-CoV-2 variants. TCRdb's table, derived via immunoSEQ multiplex PCR, lists solely in-frame clones and lacks some. The sample carries about 350,000 clones, around nine tenths recorded once. This sample comprised peripheral blood, obtained in a trial of Ad26.COV2.S vaccine versus placebo. All receptors derive from a person aged 18-65 years who received the Ad26.COV2.S COVID-19 vaccine or a placebo. Each CDR3 is given with its conserved first and last residue. A D gene is named only where the DNA matches it firmly. Not all rows give a size; the values are once, few, many and, for expanded clones, a class.

>TRBV5-6|TRBJ1-5|NA|TRBD1
TGTGCCAGCAGCCCCAGGGGGCTTAGTGGCAATCAGCCCCAGCATTTT
CASSPRGLSGNQPQHF
>TRBV7-2|TRBJ1-2|NA|TRBD1
TGTGCCAGCAGCCCAACATCGACAGGGAGCCATGGCTACACCTTC
CASSPTSTGSHGYTF
>TRBV7-3|TRBJ1-1|NA|NA
TGTGCCAGCAGCTTACAGGGTCGTAACACTGAAGCTTTCTTT
CASSLQGRNTEAFF
>TRBV3-1/TRBV3-2|TRBJ2-3|once|NA
TGTGCCAGCAGCCGACTGTCTAGCACAGATACGCAGTATTTT
CASSRLSSTDTQYF
>TRBV7-6|TRBJ1-5|NA|NA
TGTGCCAGCAGCTCGGCCGCCTGGGATCAGCCCCAGCATTTT
CASSSAAWDQPQHF
>TRBV13|TRBJ1-1|NA|NA
TGTGCCAGCAGCTTCGGCCCCGGAGCTGAAGCTTTCTTT
CASSFGPGAEAFF
>TRBV30|TRBJ2-4|NA|NA
TGTGCCTGGGTTGATTGGCGTGCGAACATTCAGTACTTC
CAWVDWRANIQYF
>TRBV23-1|TRBJ1-4|NA|TRBD1
TGCGCCAGCAGTCAAGGGACAGGGTATGTAACTAATGAAAAACTGTTTTTT
CASSQGTGYVTNEKLFF
>TRBV5-8|TRBJ2-5|NA|NA
TGTGCCAGCGCAGGGGCCCAGTACTTC
CASAGAQYF
>TRBV7-9|TRBJ2-1|NA|NA
TGTGCCAGCAGCTTAGGGGAATTATTCTTC
CASSLGELFF
>TRBV19|TRBJ1-1|NA|TRBD1
TGTGCCAGTAGAACCGACAGGGACACTGAAGCTTTCTTT
CASRTDRDTEAFF
>TRBV28|TRBJ2-5|NA|NA
TGTGCCAGCAGTTTTGGTTCCTGGTACCAAGAGACCCAGTACTTC
CASSFGSWYQETQYF
>TRBV4-3|TRBJ2-7|NA|NA
TGCGCCAGCAGCCAAGATAAGAGCGACTCCTACGAGCAGTACTTC
CASSQDKSDSYEQYF
>TRBV30|TRBJ2-1|NA|TRBD1
TGTGCCTGGGGACAGGGATTCAATGAGCAGTTCTTC
CAWGQGFNEQFF
>TRBV30|TRBJ2-1|NA|NA
TGTGCCGGGAACCCCGGAGCGGCCCTTCGATGGTCCTACAATGAGCAGTTCTTC
CAGNPGAALRWSYNEQFF
>TRBV7-8|TRBJ2-5|NA|NA
TGTGCCAGCAGCACCACAGGGTTTTCTCGAGAGACCCAGTACTTC
CASSTTGFSRETQYF
>TRBV7-8|TRBJ2-7|NA|TRBD1
TGTGCCAGCAGCTTAGTCGGACAGGGGTCCTACGAGCAGTACTTC
CASSLVGQGSYEQYF
>TRBV5-6|TRBJ2-2|few|NA
TGTGCCAGCAGCTTGGTTCAGGAGGACACCGGGGAGCTGTTTTTT
CASSLVQEDTGELFF
>TRBV2|TRBJ1-1|few|TRBD1
TGTGCCAGCAGTCGGACAGGGGCAGGAATGCGTTCAACTGAAGCTTTCTTT
CASSRTGAGMRSTEAFF
>TRBV18|TRBJ2-7|NA|TRBD2
TGTGCCAGCTCAAGCTCACTAGCGGGGGCCTCCTACGAGCAGTACTTC
CASSSSLAGASYEQYF
>TRBV20-1|TRBJ2-1|NA|NA
TGCAGTGCCAAGGGGACAGAGCAGTTCTTC
CSAKGTEQFF
>TRBV5-1|TRBJ1-6|NA|TRBD1
TGCGCCAGCAGCTTGGACAGGGGGAAATCACCCCTCCACTTT
CASSLDRGKSPLHF
>TRBV18|TRBJ2-5|NA|NA
TGTGCCAGCTCACCAGGGGAGCAAGAGACCCAGTACTTC
CASSPGEQETQYF
>TRBV5-5|TRBJ1-1|NA|TRBD1
TGTGCCAGCAACCTCGACAGGGGGCGAAACACTGAAGCTTTCTTT
CASNLDRGRNTEAFF
>TRBV5-1|TRBJ2-3|NA|TRBD1
TGCGCCAGCAGCGGGGGGACAGGGGATACGCAGTATTTT
CASSGGTGDTQYF
>TRBV28|TRBJ1-2|NA|NA
TGTGCCAGCAGTTTAGGGGGTAACTATGGCTACACCTTC
CASSLGGNYGYTF
>TRBV9|TRBJ1-2|NA|NA
TGTGCCAGCAGCGTCCCGGGGAGCTATGGCTACACCTTC
CASSVPGSYGYTF
>TRBV4-2|TRBJ2-3|NA|NA
TGTGCCAGCAGCCAAGATGACAGGAGAATAACAGATACGCAGTATTTT
CASSQDDRRITDTQYF
>TRBV5-1|TRBJ1-2|NA|NA
TGCGCCCGCGACCCGGGGGGGGGCAACTATGGCTACACCTTC
CARDPGGGNYGYTF
>TRBV6-6|TRBJ2-7|NA|NA
TGTGCCAGCAGTCACGCCGCACCCCGAGGGAGCGGGCGCTACTACGAGCAGTACTTC
CASSHAAPRGSGRYYEQYF
>TRBV4-3|TRBJ2-7|NA|NA
TGCGCCAGCAGCCAAGTTTTTGGTATCGGCTACGAGCAGTACTTC
CASSQVFGIGYEQYF
>TRBV5-6|TRBJ2-3|once|NA
TGTGCCAGCAGCTCACCGTCGGGGTCGAAGGATACGCAGTATTTT
CASSSPSGSKDTQYF
>TRBV7-9|TRBJ2-5|NA|NA
TGTGCCAGCAGGACAAGCAGGTTGGGAGAGACCCAGTACTTC
CASRTSRLGETQYF
>TRBV18|TRBJ2-3|NA|NA
TGTGCCAGCTCACCAGCGGGGCAGGCCACAGATACGCAGTATTTT
CASSPAGQATDTQYF
>TRBV4-3|TRBJ1-4|NA|TRBD1
TGCGCCAGCAGCCTAGGGACAGTACCCCCAACTAATGAAAAACTGTTTTTT
CASSLGTVPPTNEKLFF
>TRBV7-2|TRBJ2-3|NA|NA
TGTGCCAGCAGCCGGACCCCTTCTAGCGTTGGCGGCACAGATACGCAGTATTTT
CASSRTPSSVGGTDTQYF
>TRBV9|TRBJ1-5|NA|NA
TGTGCCAGCAGCGTAGGCCAGGGCCCCAATCAGCCCCAGCATTTT
CASSVGQGPNQPQHF
>TRBV7-2|TRBJ2-2|NA|TRBD2
TGTGCCAGCAGGCTAGCGGGGGACACCGGGGAGCTGTTTTTT
CASRLAGDTGELFF
>TRBV4-1|TRBJ2-7|NA|NA
TGCGCCAGCAGCCCTGCGGGCCGCTCCTACGAGCAGTACTTC
CASSPAGRSYEQYF
>TRBV5-1|TRBJ2-7|NA|TRBD1
TGCGCCAGCAGCTTTGAGGGGACAGGTCGGGGCGAGCAGTACTTC
CASSFEGTGRGEQYF
>TRBV4-2|TRBJ2-2|NA|NA
TGTGCCAGCAGCCAAGAAACCCCCGGGGAGCTGTTTTTT
CASSQETPGELFF
>TRBV18|TRBJ1-2|NA|TRBD1
TGTGCCAGCTCACCAGGACAGGCCGGCATCTATGGCTACACCTTC
CASSPGQAGIYGYTF